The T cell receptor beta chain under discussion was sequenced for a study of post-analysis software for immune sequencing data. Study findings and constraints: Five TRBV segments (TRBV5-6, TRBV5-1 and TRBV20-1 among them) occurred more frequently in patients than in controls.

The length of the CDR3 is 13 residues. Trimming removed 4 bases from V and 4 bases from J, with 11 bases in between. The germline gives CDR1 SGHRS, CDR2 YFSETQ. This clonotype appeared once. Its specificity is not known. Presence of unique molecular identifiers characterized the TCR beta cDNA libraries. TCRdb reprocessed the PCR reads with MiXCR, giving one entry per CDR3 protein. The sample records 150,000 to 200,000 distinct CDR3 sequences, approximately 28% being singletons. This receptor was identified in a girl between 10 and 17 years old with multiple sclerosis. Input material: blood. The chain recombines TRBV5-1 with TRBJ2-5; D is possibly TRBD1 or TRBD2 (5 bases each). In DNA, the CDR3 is TGCGCCAGCAGCCTCGGGGCCGGAGAGACCCAGTACTTC. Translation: CASSLGAGETQYF.